The present T cell receptor beta chain was sequenced within a study of OX40 agonist ivuxolimab in advanced cancers. The wider study: Administration of intravenous ivuxolimab to patients occurred every 2 weeks at 0.01 to 10 mg/kg. Enrollees could have had prior anti-PD-1, anti-PD-L1 or anti-CTLA-4 therapy, which 35% to 40% had received.

Repertoires were generated with immunoSEQ multiplex PCR, while TCRdb's copy carries only in-frame clones and drops some. The sample has about 79,000 clones; less than 95% are singletons. This sequence originates from an adult with an advanced solid tumor such as melanoma, head and neck, liver or kidney cancer. Sequenced here: CD4+ or CD8+ T cells sorted from blood, sampled in a trial of the OX40 agonist ivuxolimab.

Written as DNA, the CDR3 is TGCAGCGTTGACCAGACAGAGAGGACTGAAGCTTTCTTT. Its protein is CSVDQTERTEAFF. The J gene is TRBJ1-1, the V gene TRBV29-1, with D perhaps TRBD1 (5 bases). V lost 3 bases and J 5 bases, leaving 13 bases between the germline ends. This CDR3 spans 13 amino acids. From germline, CDR1 is SQVTM and CDR2 ANQGSEA. Together with reference TRBV29-1 and TRBJ1-1, the CDR3 gives the full variable domain: SAVISQKPSRDICQRGTSLTIQCQVDSQVTMMFWYRQQPGQSLTLIATANQGSEATYESGFVIDKFPISRPNLTFSTLTVSNMSPEDSSIYLCSVDQTERTEAFFGQGTRLTVV.